Below, 9 T cell receptor beta chains from the same sample are listed, as sequenced in a study of a mutant IDH1 vaccine in newly diagnosed glioma. Here immunoSEQ multiplex PCR was the method, and the copy in TCRdb shows in-frame clones only, minus some. This sample has roughly 32,000 clones; about three quarters occur once, and the top ten carry roughly 8.9%. Noted time point: baseline, week 1 (first vaccination visit). Treatment noted: pre-vaccination baseline after standard-of-care therapy. Sequencing used peripheral blood mononuclear cells (PBMCs), obtained from a glioma patient treated with radiotherapy, temozolomide or both. The receptors were gathered from a man aged 50-59 years with glioma. Some clones in this sample may be carry-over from other donors' samples.

This chain joins TRBV5-1 and TRBJ2-7; 9 nucleotides line up with TRBD1. J was trimmed by 2 bases and V by 0 bases; bases with no gene match: 0. CDR1 and CDR2 from the germline V gene are SGHRS and YFSETQ. The CDR3 is made up of 14 amino acids. In nucleotides, the CDR3 is TGCGCCAGCAGCTTGGGGACAGGGGCCTACGAGCAGTACTTC. Translated: CASSLGTGAYEQYF.

The table lists this clone with a few counts. This chain connects TRBV18 to TRBJ1-1; 8 bases are shared with TRBD1. This CDR3 has 15 residues. With 4 bases clipped from V and 5 bases from J, the junction kept 9 bases outside the gene matches. Germline values: CDR1 KGHSH, CDR2 LQKENI. In DNA form, the CDR3 reads TGTGCCAGCTCACGAACCTCAGGGGGCTTTACTGAAGCTTTCTTT. Translation gives CASSRTSGGFTEAFF.

This sequence joins TRBV28 and TRBJ1-5; no reliable D call. V lost 5 bases, J lost 4 bases, and 3 bases lay in between. The CDR3 consists of 11 residues. Germline lookup yields CDR1 MDHEN and CDR2 SYDVKM. CDR3 nucleotide sequence: TGTGCCAGCAGTAGAAATCAGCCCCAGCATTTT. This gives the protein CASSRNQPQHF.

The chain combines TRBV19 with TRBJ2-2; 16 positions agree with TRBD2. The CDR3 spans 18 residues. Germline V gene lookup returns CDR1 LNHDA and CDR2 SQIVND (reference sequence). V shed 5 bases, J shed 5 bases, and the junction held 8 bases outside the gene matches. CDR3: CASSFSGLAGGPTGELFF. The CDR3 nucleotides read TGTGCCAGTAGTTTCTCGGGACTAGCGGGAGGGCCGACCGGGGAGCTGTTTTTT.

The chain couples TRBV18 to TRBJ1-5; D perhaps matches TRBD1 (6 bases). The CDR3 totals 15 residues. Per germline, CDR1 KGHSH and CDR2 LQKENI. V was cut by 5 bases and J by 0 bases, with 11 bases left in between. CDR3 loop: CASSKGENSNQPQHF. The CDR3 DNA is TGTGCCAGCTCAAAGGGGGAGAATAGCAATCAGCCCCAGCATTTT. Complete variable domain (other parts from reference TRBV18 and TRBJ1-5): NAGVMQNPRHLVRRRGQEARLRCSPMKGHSHVYWYRQLPEEGLKFMVYLQKENIIDESGMPKERFSAEFPKEGPSILRIQQVVRGDSAAYFCASSKGENSNQPQHFGDGTRLSIL.

This chain joins TRBV2 and TRBJ2-5; no clear D. There are 15 residues in the CDR3. Trimming shortened V by 2 bases and J by 5 bases, and 15 bases separated the two germline ends. Germline V gene sequence: CDR1 SNHLY, CDR2 FYNNEI. The CDR3: CASSELGQEGETQYF. The DNA of the CDR3 is TGTGCCAGCAGTGAATTAGGGCAGGAAGGGGAGACCCAGTACTTC.

The chain recombines TRBV4-3 with TRBJ1-2; 9 nucleotides align to TRBD1. Trimming at V came to 0 bases and at J to 6 bases, leaving 8 bases not matched to a gene. The germline gives CDR1 LGHNA, CDR2 YSLEER. The CDR3 extends over 16 amino acids. Here the CDR3 reads CASSQDRDRAVDGYTF. CDR3 bases: TGCGCCAGCAGCCAAGATCGGGACAGGGCAGTTGATGGCTACACCTTC.

This chain uses TRBV5-4 with TRBJ2-1; 7 nucleotides align to TRBD2. Trimming took 4 bases from V and 7 from J; bases not matched to a gene: 5. This CDR3 region has 13 residues. CDR1 and CDR2 (germline): SGHNT, YYREEE (reference sequence). The chain's CDR3 is CASSPLAENEQFF. CDR3 nucleotide sequence: TGTGCCAGCAGCCCCCTAGCGGAAAATGAGCAGTTCTTC.

The rearrangement uses TRBV7-3 and TRBJ2-5, with TRBD2 identical over 7 bases. V shed 3 bases and J 9 bases; nucleotides not matched to a gene: 16. CDR3 length: 16 amino acids. Germline CDR1 is SGHTA and CDR2 is FQGTGA. This CDR3 reads CASSLLSRGVRGAQYF. The CDR3 DNA reads as TGTGCCAGCAGCTTGTTGTCCCGGGGGGTCCGGGGGGCCCAGTACTTC.